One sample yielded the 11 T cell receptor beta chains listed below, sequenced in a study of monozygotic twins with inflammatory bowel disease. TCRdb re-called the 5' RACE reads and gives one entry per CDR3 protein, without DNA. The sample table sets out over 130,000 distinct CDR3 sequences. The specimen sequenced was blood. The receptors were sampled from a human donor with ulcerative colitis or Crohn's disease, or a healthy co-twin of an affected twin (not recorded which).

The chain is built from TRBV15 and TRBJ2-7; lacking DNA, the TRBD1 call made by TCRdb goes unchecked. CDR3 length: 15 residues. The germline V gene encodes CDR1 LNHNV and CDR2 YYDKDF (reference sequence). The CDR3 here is CATSGSGTGAYEQYF. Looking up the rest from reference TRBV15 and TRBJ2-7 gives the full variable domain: DAMVIQNPRYQVTQFGKPVTLSCSQTLNHNVMYWYQQKSSQAPKLLFHYYDKDFNNEADTPDNFQSRRPNTSFCFLDIRSPGLGDTAMYLCATSGSGTGAYEQYFGPGTRLTVT.

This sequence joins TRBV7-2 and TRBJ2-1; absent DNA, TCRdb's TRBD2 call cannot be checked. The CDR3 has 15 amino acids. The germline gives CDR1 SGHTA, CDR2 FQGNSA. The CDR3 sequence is CASSLTSGPYNEQFF.

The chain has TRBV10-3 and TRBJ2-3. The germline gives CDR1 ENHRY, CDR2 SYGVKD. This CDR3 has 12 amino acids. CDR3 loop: CAISERVDTQYF.

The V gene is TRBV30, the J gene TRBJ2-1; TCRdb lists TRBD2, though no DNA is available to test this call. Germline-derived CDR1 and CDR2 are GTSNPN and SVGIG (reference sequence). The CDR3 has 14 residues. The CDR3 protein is CAWGLAGGRDEQFF.

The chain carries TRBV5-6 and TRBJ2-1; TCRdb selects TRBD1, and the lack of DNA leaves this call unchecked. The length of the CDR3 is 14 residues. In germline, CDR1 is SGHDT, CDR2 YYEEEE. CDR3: CASSFRGEYNEQFF.

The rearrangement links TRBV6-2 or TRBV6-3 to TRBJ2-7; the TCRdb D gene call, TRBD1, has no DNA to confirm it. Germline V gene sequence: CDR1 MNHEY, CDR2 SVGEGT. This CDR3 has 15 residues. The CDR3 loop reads CASSPAFEGHHEQYF.

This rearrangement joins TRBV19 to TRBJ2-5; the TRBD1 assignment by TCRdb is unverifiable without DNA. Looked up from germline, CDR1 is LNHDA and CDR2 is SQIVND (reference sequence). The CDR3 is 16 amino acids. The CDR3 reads CASSGFAAGQEETQYF.

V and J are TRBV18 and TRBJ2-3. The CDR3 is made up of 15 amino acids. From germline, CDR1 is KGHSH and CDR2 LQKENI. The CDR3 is CASSPLLAEEDTQYF.

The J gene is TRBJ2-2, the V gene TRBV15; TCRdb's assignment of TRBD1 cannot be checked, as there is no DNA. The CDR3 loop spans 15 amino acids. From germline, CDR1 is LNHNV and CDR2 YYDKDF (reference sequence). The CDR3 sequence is CATSRDPHRDGELFF. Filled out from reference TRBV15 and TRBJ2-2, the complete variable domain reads DAMVIQNPRYQVTQFGKPVTLSCSQTLNHNVMYWYQQKSSQAPKLLFHYYDKDFNNEADTPDNFQSRRPNTSFCFLDIRSPGLGDTAMYLCATSRDPHRDGELFFGEGSRLTVL.

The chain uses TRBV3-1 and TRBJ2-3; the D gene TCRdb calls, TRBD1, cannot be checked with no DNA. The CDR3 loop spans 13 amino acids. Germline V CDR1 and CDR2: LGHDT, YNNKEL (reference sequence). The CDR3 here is CASSQGSGDTQYF.

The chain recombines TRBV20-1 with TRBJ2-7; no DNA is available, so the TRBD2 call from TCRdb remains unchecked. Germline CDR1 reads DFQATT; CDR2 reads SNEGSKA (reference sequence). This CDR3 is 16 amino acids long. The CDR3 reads CSARGVQAGETYEQYF.